Shown below are 3 T cell receptor beta chains from a single sample sequenced in a study of beta chain features in type 1 diabetes. The study reverse transcribed the entire isolated RNA, so it sequenced expressed TCRB transcripts. Some clones are missing from TCRdb's copy, which holds only in-frame ones; the method was immunoSEQ multiplex PCR. This sample has 310,000 or so clones, with 9.5% to 12% found just once. The source material was naive CD4+ T cells from blood. The receptor set was obtained from a woman in her 30s in good health.

The J gene is TRBJ2-5, the V gene TRBV2; 7 nucleotides line up with TRBD1. The length of the CDR3 is 14 residues. J was trimmed by 2 bases and V by 6 bases; bases with no gene match: 6. The germline V gene has CDR1 SNHLY and CDR2 FYNNEI. The CDR3 region is CASSRTGPQETQYF. The CDR3 bases are TGTGCCAGCAGCCGGACAGGTCCACAAGAGACCCAGTACTTC.

This clone was detected a few times. This chain joins TRBV28 and TRBJ2-7; no definite D call. From germline, CDR1 is MDHEN and CDR2 SYDVKM. V was shortened by 3 bases and J by 4 bases, with 4 bases between the two germline ends. CDR3 length: 11 residues. CDR3 bases: TGTGCCAGCAGTTTGCAGTACGAGCAGTACTTC. It specifies CASSLQYEQYF.

The genes are TRBV5-6 and TRBJ2-2; 9 nucleotides agree with TRBD1. CDR3 length: 16 amino acids. Germline CDR1 reads SGHDT; CDR2 reads YYEEEE. Unmatched junction bases numbered 12, after V lost 6 bases and J lost 6 bases. This CDR3 is CASISYRGQGPGELFF. CDR3 sequence (DNA): TGTGCCAGCATCTCGTATCGGGGACAGGGTCCCGGGGAGCTGTTTTTT. The entire variable domain, with the rest obtained from reference TRBV5-6 and TRBJ2-2, is as follows: DAGVTQSPTHLIKTRGQQVTLRCSPKSGHDTVSWYQQALGQGPQFIFQYYEEEERQRGNFPDRFSGHQFPNYSSELNVNALLLGDSALYLCASISYRGQGPGELFFGEGSRLTVL.